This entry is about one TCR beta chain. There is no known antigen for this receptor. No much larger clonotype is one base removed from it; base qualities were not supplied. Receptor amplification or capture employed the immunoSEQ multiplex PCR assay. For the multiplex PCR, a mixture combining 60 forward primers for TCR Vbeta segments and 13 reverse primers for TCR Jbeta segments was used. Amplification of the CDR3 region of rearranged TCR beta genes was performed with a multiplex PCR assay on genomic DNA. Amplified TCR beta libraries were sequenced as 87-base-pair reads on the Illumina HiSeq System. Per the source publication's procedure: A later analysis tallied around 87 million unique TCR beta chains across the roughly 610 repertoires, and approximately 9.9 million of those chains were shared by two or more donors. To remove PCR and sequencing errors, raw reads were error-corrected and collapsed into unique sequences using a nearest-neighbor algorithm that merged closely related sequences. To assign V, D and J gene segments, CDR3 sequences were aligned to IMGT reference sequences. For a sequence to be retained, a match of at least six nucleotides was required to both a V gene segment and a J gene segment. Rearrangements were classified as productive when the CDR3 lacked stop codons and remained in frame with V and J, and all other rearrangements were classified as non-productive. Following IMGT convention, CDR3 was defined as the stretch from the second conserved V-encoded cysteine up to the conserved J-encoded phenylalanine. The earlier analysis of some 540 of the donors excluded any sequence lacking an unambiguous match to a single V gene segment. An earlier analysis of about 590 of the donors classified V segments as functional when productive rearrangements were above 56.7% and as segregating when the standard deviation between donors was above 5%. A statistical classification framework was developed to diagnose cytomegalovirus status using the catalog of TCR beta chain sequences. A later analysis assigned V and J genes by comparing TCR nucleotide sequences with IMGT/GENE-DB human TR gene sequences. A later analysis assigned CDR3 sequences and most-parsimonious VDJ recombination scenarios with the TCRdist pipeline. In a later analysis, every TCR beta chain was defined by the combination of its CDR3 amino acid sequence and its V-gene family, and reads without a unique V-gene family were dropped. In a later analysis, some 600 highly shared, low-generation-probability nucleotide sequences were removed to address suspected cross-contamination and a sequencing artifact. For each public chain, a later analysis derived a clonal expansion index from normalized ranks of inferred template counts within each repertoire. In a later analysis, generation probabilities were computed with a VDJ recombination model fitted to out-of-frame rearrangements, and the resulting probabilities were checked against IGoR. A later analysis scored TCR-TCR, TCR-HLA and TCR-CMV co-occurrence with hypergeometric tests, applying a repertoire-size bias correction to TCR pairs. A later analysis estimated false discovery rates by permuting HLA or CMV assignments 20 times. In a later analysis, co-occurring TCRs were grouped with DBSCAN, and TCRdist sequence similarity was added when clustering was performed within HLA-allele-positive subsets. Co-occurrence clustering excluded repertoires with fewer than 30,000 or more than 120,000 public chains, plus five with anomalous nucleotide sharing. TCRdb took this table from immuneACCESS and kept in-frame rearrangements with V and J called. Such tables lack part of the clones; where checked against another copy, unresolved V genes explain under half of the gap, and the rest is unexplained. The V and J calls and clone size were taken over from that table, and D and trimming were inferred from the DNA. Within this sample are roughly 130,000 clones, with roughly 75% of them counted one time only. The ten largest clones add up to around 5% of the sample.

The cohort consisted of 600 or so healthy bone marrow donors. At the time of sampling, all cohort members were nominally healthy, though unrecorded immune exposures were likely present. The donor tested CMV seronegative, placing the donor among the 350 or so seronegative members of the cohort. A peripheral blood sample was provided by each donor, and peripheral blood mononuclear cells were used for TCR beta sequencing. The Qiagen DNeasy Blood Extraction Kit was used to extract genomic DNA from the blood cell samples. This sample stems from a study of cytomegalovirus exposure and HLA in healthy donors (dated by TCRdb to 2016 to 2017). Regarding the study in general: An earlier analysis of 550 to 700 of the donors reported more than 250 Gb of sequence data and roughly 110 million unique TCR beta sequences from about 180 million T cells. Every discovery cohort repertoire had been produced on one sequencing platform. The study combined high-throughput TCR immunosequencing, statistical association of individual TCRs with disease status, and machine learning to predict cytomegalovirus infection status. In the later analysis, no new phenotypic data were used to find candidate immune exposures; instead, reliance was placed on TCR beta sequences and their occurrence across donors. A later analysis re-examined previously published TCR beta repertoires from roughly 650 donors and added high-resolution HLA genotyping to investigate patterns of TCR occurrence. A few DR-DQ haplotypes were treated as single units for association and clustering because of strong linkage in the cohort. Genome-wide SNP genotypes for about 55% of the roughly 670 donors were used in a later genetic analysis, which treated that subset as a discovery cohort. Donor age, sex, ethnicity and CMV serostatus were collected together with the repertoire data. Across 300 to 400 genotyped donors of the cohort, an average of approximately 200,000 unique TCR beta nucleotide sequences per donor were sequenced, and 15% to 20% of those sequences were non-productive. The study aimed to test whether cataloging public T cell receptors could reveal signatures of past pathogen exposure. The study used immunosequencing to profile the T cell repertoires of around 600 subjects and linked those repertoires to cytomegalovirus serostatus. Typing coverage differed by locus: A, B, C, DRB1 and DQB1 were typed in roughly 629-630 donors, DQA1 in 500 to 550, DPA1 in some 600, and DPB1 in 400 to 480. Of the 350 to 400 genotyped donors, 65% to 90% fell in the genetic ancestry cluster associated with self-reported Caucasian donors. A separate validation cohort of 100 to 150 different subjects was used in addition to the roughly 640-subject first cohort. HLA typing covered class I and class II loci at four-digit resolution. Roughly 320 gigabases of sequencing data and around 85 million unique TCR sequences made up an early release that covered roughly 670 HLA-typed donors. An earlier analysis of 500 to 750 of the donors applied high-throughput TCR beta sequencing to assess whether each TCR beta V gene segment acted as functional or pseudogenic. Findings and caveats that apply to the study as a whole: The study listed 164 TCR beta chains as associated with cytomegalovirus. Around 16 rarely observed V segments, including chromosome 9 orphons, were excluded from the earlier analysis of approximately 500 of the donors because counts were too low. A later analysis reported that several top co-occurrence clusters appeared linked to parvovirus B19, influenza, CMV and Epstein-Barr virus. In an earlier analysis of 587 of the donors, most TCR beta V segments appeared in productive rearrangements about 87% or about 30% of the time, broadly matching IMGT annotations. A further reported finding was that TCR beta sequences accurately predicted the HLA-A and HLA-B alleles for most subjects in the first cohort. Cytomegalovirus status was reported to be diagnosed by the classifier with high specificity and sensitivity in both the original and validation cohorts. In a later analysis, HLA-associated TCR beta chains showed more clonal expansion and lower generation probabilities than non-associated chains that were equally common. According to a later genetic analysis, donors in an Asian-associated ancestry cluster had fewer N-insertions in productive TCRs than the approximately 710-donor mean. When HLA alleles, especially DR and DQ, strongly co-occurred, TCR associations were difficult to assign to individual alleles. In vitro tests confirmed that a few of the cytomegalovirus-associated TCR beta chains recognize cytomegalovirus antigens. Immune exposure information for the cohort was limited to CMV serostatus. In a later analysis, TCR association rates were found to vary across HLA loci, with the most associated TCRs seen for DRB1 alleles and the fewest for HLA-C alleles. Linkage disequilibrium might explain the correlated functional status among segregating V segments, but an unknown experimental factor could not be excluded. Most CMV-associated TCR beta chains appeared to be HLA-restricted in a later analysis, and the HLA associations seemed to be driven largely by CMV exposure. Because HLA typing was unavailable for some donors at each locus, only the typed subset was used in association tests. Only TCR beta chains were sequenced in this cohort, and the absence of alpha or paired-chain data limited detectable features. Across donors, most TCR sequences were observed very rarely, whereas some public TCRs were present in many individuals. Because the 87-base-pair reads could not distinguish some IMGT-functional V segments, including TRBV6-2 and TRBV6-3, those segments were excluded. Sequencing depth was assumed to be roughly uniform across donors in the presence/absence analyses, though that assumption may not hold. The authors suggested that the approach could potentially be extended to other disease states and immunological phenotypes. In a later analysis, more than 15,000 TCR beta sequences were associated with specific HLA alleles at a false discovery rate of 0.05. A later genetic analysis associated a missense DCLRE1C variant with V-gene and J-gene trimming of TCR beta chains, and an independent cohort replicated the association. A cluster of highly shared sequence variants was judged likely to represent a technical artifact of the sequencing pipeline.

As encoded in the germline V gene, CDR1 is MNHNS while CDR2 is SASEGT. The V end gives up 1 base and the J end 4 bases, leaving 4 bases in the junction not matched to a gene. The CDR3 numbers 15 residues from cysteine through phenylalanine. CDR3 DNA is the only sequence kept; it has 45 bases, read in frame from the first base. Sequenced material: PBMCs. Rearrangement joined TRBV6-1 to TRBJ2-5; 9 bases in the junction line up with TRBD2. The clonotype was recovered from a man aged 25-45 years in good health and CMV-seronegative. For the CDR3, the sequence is CASSEGTSEGETQYF. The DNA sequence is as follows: TGTGCCAGCAGTGAAGGGACTAGCGAAGGAGAGACCCAGTACTTC.